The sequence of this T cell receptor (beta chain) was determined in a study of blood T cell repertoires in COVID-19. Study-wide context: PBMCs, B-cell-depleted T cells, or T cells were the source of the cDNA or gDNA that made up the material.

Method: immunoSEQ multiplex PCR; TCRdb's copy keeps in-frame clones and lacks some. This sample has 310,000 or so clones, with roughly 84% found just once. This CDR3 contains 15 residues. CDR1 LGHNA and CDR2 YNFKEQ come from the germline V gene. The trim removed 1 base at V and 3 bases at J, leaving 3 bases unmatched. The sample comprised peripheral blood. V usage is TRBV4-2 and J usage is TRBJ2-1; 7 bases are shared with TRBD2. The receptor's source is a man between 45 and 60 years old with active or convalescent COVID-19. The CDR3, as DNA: TGTGCCAGCAGCCAAGTTGCGGGGGTCTACAATGAGCAGTTCTTC. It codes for CASSQVAGVYNEQFF.